The 28 T cell receptor beta chains presented below share a single source sample, sequenced in a study of T cell responses to AZD1222 COVID-19 vaccine. Repertoires were generated with immunoSEQ multiplex PCR, while TCRdb's copy carries only in-frame clones and drops some. The sample records some 140,000 clones, about 90% being singletons. The specimen was peripheral blood, collected on day 0 of AZD1222 vaccination. Every receptor here comes from an adult in good health.

The rearrangement links TRBV5-6 to TRBJ1-1; TRBD1 agrees at 8 bases. The CDR3 sequence is 17 residues long. V lost 1 base to trimming and J lost 1 base; unmatched junction nucleotides: 9. Germline V gives CDR1 SGHDT, CDR2 YYEEEE. The chain's CDR3 is CASSLSGQGSANTEAFF. CDR3 nucleotides: TGTGCCAGCAGCTTGAGCGGACAGGGTTCTGCGAACACTGAAGCTTTCTTT.

V and J are TRBV2 and TRBJ1-5; TRBD1 matches at 8 bases. This CDR3 has 16 residues. Germline loops: CDR1 SNHLY, CDR2 FYNNEI. V lost 5 bases, J lost 0 bases, and 6 bases stayed unmatched. The CDR3 protein is CASSSGQGSSNQPQHF. CDR3 coding DNA: TGTGCCAGCAGTTCCGGACAGGGAAGTAGCAATCAGCCCCAGCATTTT. Filled out from reference TRBV2 and TRBJ1-5, the complete variable domain reads EPEVTQTPSHQVTQMGQEVILRCVPISNHLYFYWYRQILGQKVEFLVSFYNNEISEKSEIFDDQFSVERPDGSNFTLKIRSTKLEDSAMYFCASSSGQGSSNQPQHFGDGTRLSIL.

This rearrangement joins TRBV6-1 to TRBJ2-7; D is undetermined. Per germline, CDR1 MNHNS and CDR2 SASEGT. This CDR3 spans 14 amino acids. V lost 1 base, J lost 3 bases, and 10 bases lay in between. DNA of the CDR3: TGTGCCAGCAGTGAAGGTAGCAGAATCTACGAGCAGTACTTC. Protein: CASSEGSRIYEQYF.

The gene calls are TRBV19 and TRBJ1-1, with no clear D. The CDR3 is made up of 14 amino acids. V was clipped by 1 base and J by 0 bases, with 6 bases between them. Germline lookup yields CDR1 LNHDA and CDR2 SQIVND (reference sequence). CDR3 region: CASSIGPLNTEAFF. The CDR3 nucleotides read TGTGCCAGTAGTATAGGGCCGTTGAACACTGAAGCTTTCTTT.

J is TRBJ2-7 and V is TRBV6-2 or TRBV6-3; D remains unclear. In germline, CDR1 is MNHEY, CDR2 SVGEGT. Trimming took off 6 bases at V and 1 base at J, with 13 bases between the two ends. The CDR3 contains 14 residues. This chain's CDR3 is CASSQRLPSYEQYF. CDR3 nucleotides: TGTGCCAGCAGCCAACGTCTCCCGTCCTACGAGCAGTACTTC.

The chain joins TRBV4-1 to TRBJ2-1, with TRBD2 matching over 8 bases. The V and J ends lost 6 bases and 4 bases, in that order; junction bases with no gene match: 5. The CDR3 has 14 residues. CDR1 and CDR2 (germline): MGHRA, YSYEKL. The CDR3 region is CASRRLAGYNEQFF. DNA for the CDR3: TGCGCCAGCAGGCGTTTAGCGGGGTACAATGAGCAGTTCTTC.

The sample holds one count of this clone. The V gene is TRBV24-1, the J gene TRBJ2-1; tentatively, D is TRBD1 (6 bases). CDR3 length: 14 residues. Germline V gene data show CDR1 as KGHDR and CDR2 as SFDVKD. V was cut by 6 bases and J by 7 bases, with 15 bases left in between. The CDR3 DNA follows: TGTGCCACCAGTTCAACAGGGTGGGGTAATGAGCAGTTCTTC. Protein: CATSSTGWGNEQFF.

This clone was counted once. The V and J genes are TRBV5-1 and TRBJ1-2, with 11 bases that match TRBD1. This CDR3 comprises 15 residues. Germline CDR1 and CDR2: SGHRS and YFSETQ. V lost 0 bases, J lost 8 bases, and 6 bases stayed unmatched. The CDR3 coding sequence is TGCGCCAGCAGCTTGGATTCGGGACAGGGGGTAGGCTACACCTTC. Encoded protein: CASSLDSGQGVGYTF.

There are a few counts of this clone. The V gene is TRBV27, the J gene TRBJ1-6; perhaps TRBD1 as D (5 bases). Trimming stripped 2 bases from V and 3 bases from J, with 17 bases between. Germline CDR1 reads MNHEY; CDR2 reads SMNVEV (reference sequence). The CDR3 length is 18 residues. CDR3 in amino acids: CASSLTGVLGDYNSPLHF. As DNA, the CDR3 is TGTGCCAGCAGTTTAACCGGGGTTTTGGGGGACTATAATTCACCCCTCCACTTT.

The rearrangement links TRBV5-5 to TRBJ1-2; 11 positions agree with TRBD1. The CDR3 length is 15 residues. Trimming removed 4 bases from V and 7 bases from J; junction bases left unmatched: 9. Looked up from germline, CDR1 is SGHKS and CDR2 is YYEKEE (reference sequence). The CDR3 nucleotides read TGTGCCAGCAGCCTTGGGACAGGGGGGAATGGTGGCTACACCTTC. It is translated as CASSLGTGGNGGYTF. The entire variable domain, with the rest obtained from reference TRBV5-5 and TRBJ1-2, is as follows: DAGVTQSPTHLIKTRGQQVTLRCSPISGHKSVSWYQQVLGQGPQFIFQYYEKEERGRGNFPDRFSARQFPNYSSELNVNALLLGDSALYLCASSLGTGGNGGYTFGSGTRLTVV.

This clone was detected once. This rearrangement joins TRBV2 to TRBJ2-7; tentatively, D is TRBD1 (5 bases). Germline CDR1 reads SNHLY; CDR2 reads FYNNEI. This CDR3 is built from 12 residues. The V gene lost 5 bases and the J gene lost 4 bases, with 9 bases spanning the gap. CDR3 region: CASSSGLYEQYF. The DNA for the CDR3 is TGTGCCAGCAGTTCAGGGTTATACGAGCAGTACTTC.

The CDR3 loop reads CASTYSGTSNTGELFF. The CDR3 DNA sequence: TGTGCCAGCACATACTCCGGGACTAGCAACACCGGGGAGCTGTTTTTT. V is TRBV9 and J is TRBJ2-2, with 9 bases identical to TRBD2. The V segment lost 6 bases and the J segment 2 bases; nucleotides outside the gene matches: 8. CDR3 length equals 16 residues. Germline V gene data show CDR1 as SGDLS and CDR2 as YYNGEE.

V usage is TRBV30 and J usage is TRBJ2-7; 8 nucleotides agree with TRBD2. The CDR3 is 13 residues long. Germline values: CDR1 GTSNPN, CDR2 SVGIG (reference sequence). V trimming: 6 bases; J trimming: 0 bases; junction bases outside the gene matches: 4. This CDR3 reads CACTGTSSYEQYF. The CDR3 nucleotides read TGTGCCTGTACCGGGACTAGCTCCTACGAGCAGTACTTC.

The chain uses TRBV5-1 and TRBJ2-2; no definite D call. Germline assignment: CDR1 SGHRS and CDR2 YFSETQ. The CDR3 runs 12 residues. Trimming took off 0 bases at V and 7 bases at J, with 4 bases between the two ends. CDR3 residues: CASSLEVGELFF. The DNA of the CDR3 is TGCGCCAGCAGCTTGGAAGTCGGGGAGCTGTTTTTT.

The chain employs TRBV11-2 and TRBJ2-5, with 8 bases aligning to TRBD2. Looked up from germline, CDR1 is SGHAT and CDR2 is FQNNGV. This CDR3 region has 14 residues. V was pared by 6 bases and J by 4 bases, with 7 bases of the junction left unmatched. CDR3 region: CASRSAGVLETQYF. Written as DNA, the CDR3 is TGTGCCAGCAGATCAGCGGGAGTGTTAGAGACCCAGTACTTC.

This chain connects TRBV27 to TRBJ2-2, with D perhaps matching TRBD1 (6 bases). Between the trimmed V and J ends, which lost 5 bases and 5 bases, there was a span of 18 bases. The CDR3 loop spans 16 amino acids. CDR1 is MNHEY, CDR2 SMNVEV, per germline (reference sequence). CDR3 DNA sequence: TGTGCCAGCAGTACCAACAGGGACGTAAGAACCGGGGAGCTGTTTTTT. This translates into CASSTNRDVRTGELFF.

V is TRBV3-1 (or the pseudogene TRBV3-2) and J is TRBJ1-1; tentatively, D is TRBD1 (6 bases). V was clipped by 0 bases and J by 5 bases, with 16 bases between them. The germline gives CDR1 LGHDT, CDR2 YNNKEL (reference sequence). The CDR3 extends over 16 amino acids. CDR3 residues: CASSQDLRQGKTEAFF. The DNA of the CDR3 is TGTGCCAGCAGCCAAGATCTGCGGCAGGGGAAGACTGAAGCTTTCTTT.

This chain joins TRBV19 and TRBJ1-1; 9 bases are a match to TRBD1. CDR1 LNHDA and CDR2 SQIVND come from the germline V gene (reference sequence). With 6 bases clipped from V and 4 bases from J, the junction kept 3 bases outside the gene matches. The CDR3 is made up of 13 amino acids. CDR3 region: CASRSDRGTEAFF. CDR3 DNA: TGTGCCAGTAGATCGGACAGGGGCACTGAAGCTTTCTTT.

The chain joins TRBV7-8 to TRBJ2-1; D possibly corresponds to TRBD1 (5 bases). Between the trimmed V and J ends, which lost 3 bases and 4 bases, there was a span of 10 bases. Germline V gene data show CDR1 as SGHVS and CDR2 as FQNEAQ. This CDR3 has 14 residues. The CDR3 bases are TGTGCCAGCAGCTTGGGGCGTCGTTACAATGAGCAGTTCTTC. It yields the protein CASSLGRRYNEQFF.

The chain is built from TRBV5-5 and TRBJ2-1; 9 bases line up with TRBD2. This CDR3 has 14 amino acids. J was trimmed by 4 bases and V by 6 bases; bases with no gene match: 5. Germline lookup yields CDR1 SGHKS and CDR2 YYEKEE (reference sequence). The CDR3 DNA follows: TGTGCCAGCATCCCTAGCGGGAAGTACAATGAGCAGTTCTTC. Translation: CASIPSGKYNEQFF.

This chain connects TRBV9 to TRBJ1-3; tentatively, D is TRBD1 (5 bases). Per germline, CDR1 SGDLS and CDR2 YYNGEE. V lost 3 bases and J 2 bases, leaving 12 bases between the germline ends. CDR3 length: 15 residues. The CDR3 region is CASSAGGAAGNTIYF. CDR3 DNA sequence: TGTGCCAGCAGCGCCGGTGGGGCAGCTGGAAACACCATATATTTT.

The chain employs TRBV5-4 and TRBJ2-7; D is unclear. Between the trimmed V and J ends, which lost 2 bases and 1 base, there was a span of 10 bases. This CDR3 has 14 amino acids. CDR1 and CDR2 from the germline V gene are SGHNT and YYREEE (reference sequence). CDR3: CASSFSDGSYEQYF. CDR3 in DNA: TGTGCCAGCAGCTTCTCTGACGGTTCCTACGAGCAGTACTTC.

The V call is TRBV28, the J call TRBJ1-4, with 7 positions matching TRBD1. There are 15 residues in the CDR3. V shed 7 bases and J 7 bases; nucleotides not matched to a gene: 12. CDR1 and CDR2 from the germline V gene are MDHEN and SYDVKM. The CDR3 DNA reads as TGTGCCAGCACCCTAGACAGGGACGGAGGTGAAAAACTGTTTTTT. The encoded protein is CASTLDRDGGEKLFF.

The rearrangement links TRBV10-2 to TRBJ2-1, with D hard to call. The V end was cut by 5 bases, the J end by 8 bases, with 7 bases between. The CDR3 has 11 amino acids. CDR1 is WSHSY, CDR2 SAAADI, per germline. For the CDR3, the DNA is TGCGCCAGCAGTCCCATAGATGAGCAGTTCTTC. Translating it yields CASSPIDEQFF.

The chain links TRBV2 to TRBJ1-5; D unresolved. Trimming left V 3 bases short and J 1 base short, with 13 bases between. This CDR3 has 16 residues. Germline assignment: CDR1 SNHLY and CDR2 FYNNEI. The chain's CDR3 is CASSDQGILSNQPQHF. CDR3 bases: TGTGCCAGCAGTGATCAAGGAATCCTCAGCAATCAGCCCCAGCATTTT.

This chain connects TRBV4-3 to TRBJ2-1; D ambiguous. This CDR3 has 17 amino acids. Trimming took 0 bases from V and 0 from J, leaving 12 bases between them. The germline CDR1 and CDR2 sequences are LGHNA and YSLEER. The CDR3 here is CASSQDPISSSYNEQFF. CDR3 DNA: TGCGCCAGCAGCCAAGACCCCATTTCAAGCTCCTACAATGAGCAGTTCTTC.

The CDR3 DNA follows: TGTGCCAGCAGTGGACTAGCGGGGGGCGGAAGCAAGCAGTTCTTC. It encodes CASSGLAGGGSKQFF. This chain connects TRBV6-2 or TRBV6-3 to TRBJ2-1, with 14 bases that match TRBD2. The junction had 8 bases not matched to a gene; V was cut back by 5 bases and J by 11 bases. Germline values: CDR1 MNHEY, CDR2 SVGEGT. CDR3 length: 15 residues.

The chain couples TRBV5-6 to TRBJ1-2; D not certain. CDR3 size: 14 residues. Between the trimmed V and J ends, which lost 4 bases and 0 bases, there was a span of 10 bases. Germline CDR1 and CDR2: SGHDT and YYEEEE. The CDR3: CASSAVGSNYGYTF. CDR3 nucleotide sequence: TGTGCCAGCAGCGCGGTCGGATCTAACTATGGCTACACCTTC.